This TCR beta chain stems from a study of T cell changes during pregnancy in multiple sclerosis. The CDR3 is made up of 15 amino acids. V lost 1 base to trimming and J lost 1 base, with 8 bases between them. Germline V gene sequence: CDR1 SGHRS, CDR2 YFSETQ. Assay: immunoSEQ multiplex PCR; the TCRdb copy retains only in-frame clones and omits some. The data hold 65,000 to 90,000 clones, with approximately 91% observed a single time. The rearrangement joins TRBV5-1 to TRBJ2-2, with a possible D match to TRBD1 (6 bases). The sequence derives from a female donor with multiple sclerosis, enrolled in a pregnancy study. Source: peripheral blood, taken in the first trimester of pregnancy. CDR3 DNA sequence: TGCGCCAGCAGCTTGATAGGGGGGAACACCGGGGAGCTGTTTTTT. This translates into CASSLIGGNTGELFF.